The 25 T cell receptor beta chains presented below share a single source sample, sequenced in a study of T cell repertoires in cytomegalovirus infection. The antigens these receptors bind are not known. One entry per CDR3 protein, called by TCRdb with MiXCR from the reads. The profile shows 60,000 to 85,000 distinct CDR3 sequences, about 23% of them singletons. The sample comprised PBMCs, sequenced either directly or after in vitro stimulation (not recorded which). Receptor source: a human donor in good health (CMV status not recorded). Some clones in this sample may be carry-over from other donors' samples.

This chain connects TRBV4-1 to TRBJ2-7; 7 nucleotides align to TRBD2. V lost 0 bases, J lost 4 bases, and 3 bases stayed unmatched. CDR3 size: 14 residues. Germline V gene sequence: CDR1 MGHRA, CDR2 YSYEKL. CDR3 in DNA: TGCGCCAGCAGCCAAGATCGCGGGGGTTACGAGCAGTACTTC. Protein: CASSQDRGGYEQYF.

This clonotype has just a few counts. The chain carries TRBV20-1 and TRBJ1-2; the D gene is possibly TRBD1 (5 bases). Per the germline V gene, CDR1 is DFQATT and CDR2 is SNEGSKA (reference sequence). The CDR3 runs to 13 residues. The V and J ends lost 5 bases and 5 bases respectively, with 15 bases between them. The chain's CDR3 is CSAVPGTEYGYTF. DNA of the CDR3: TGCAGTGCTGTCCCCGGGACGGAGTATGGCTACACCTTC.

This clonotype occurred many times. The chain employs TRBV7-2 and TRBJ2-3; unclear D gene. Germline V gives CDR1 SGHTA, CDR2 FQGNSA. The CDR3 has 12 amino acids. Deletions cut 5 bases from V and 6 bases from J, with 9 bases between. DNA of the CDR3: TGTGCCAGCAGCGCTATTTTGGATACGCAGTATTTT. This sequence encodes CASSAILDTQYF.

The V and J genes are TRBV11-2 and TRBJ2-1; D uncertain. The CDR3 spans 13 residues. Germline V gene lookup returns CDR1 SGHAT and CDR2 FQNNGV. V shed 0 bases and J shed 6 bases, with 6 bases lying between them. CDR3 nucleotide sequence: TGTGCCAGCAGCTTAGATGTGGGCAATGAGCAGTTCTTC. Protein sequence: CASSLDVGNEQFF.

This clonotype was observed many times. The chain employs TRBV28 and TRBJ2-2, with 9 bases lining up with TRBD1. V gave up 1 base and J gave up 5 bases; unmatched junction bases: 2. The CDR3 has 15 amino acids. CDR1 is MDHEN and CDR2 is SYDVKM in the germline V gene. CDR3 sequence: CASSLSTGGTGELFF. CDR3 DNA sequence: TGTGCCAGCAGTTTATCGACAGGGGGAACCGGGGAGCTGTTTTTT.

This clonotype has only one observation. V gene TRBV6-1 combines with J gene TRBJ2-1, with 8 bases identical to TRBD2. The germline V gene has CDR1 MNHNS and CDR2 SASEGT. V shed 2 bases and J 8 bases; nucleotides not matched to a gene: 8. The CDR3 contains 15 residues. Here the CDR3 DNA reads TGTGCCAGCAGTGAAAGCGGGAGTTCTTATGATGAGCAGTTCTTC. The encoded protein is CASSESGSSYDEQFF.

This clonotype was seen at least ten times. The chain couples TRBV6-1 to TRBJ2-1; no firm D call. The CDR3 runs to 13 residues. V was trimmed by 2 bases and J by 4 bases, leaving 6 bases between them. Germline CDR1 MNHNS, CDR2 SASEGT. The CDR3: CASSEQWYNEQFF. In DNA, the CDR3 is TGTGCCAGCAGTGAACAGTGGTACAATGAGCAGTTCTTC.

The chain combines TRBV10-3 with TRBJ2-1; TRBD2 aligns across 11 bases. This CDR3 is built from 17 residues. Germline-derived CDR1 and CDR2 are ENHRY and SYGVKD. J lost 9 bases, V lost 5 bases, and 15 bases had no gene match. The DNA for the CDR3 is TGTGCCATCAGTTCCCCCCTCGGGCTAGCGGGAGGCACTGAGCAGTTCTTC. It yields the protein CAISSPLGLAGGTEQFF.

The sample holds a few counts of this clonotype. This chain uses TRBV19 with TRBJ2-2, with TRBD2 identical over 10 bases. Germline lookup yields CDR1 LNHDA and CDR2 SQIVND (reference sequence). The CDR3 contains 23 residues. V lost 1 base and J lost 0; bases outside the gene matches: 20. The CDR3 region is CASSIVGGDYRGTSGTNTGELFF. CDR3 in DNA: TGTGCCAGTAGTATAGTGGGGGGGGACTACAGGGGCACTAGCGGGACGAACACCGGGGAGCTGTTTTTT.

The table lists this clonotype with many counts. V gene TRBV11-3 combines with J gene TRBJ2-1; 9 bases align to TRBD2. V lost 5 bases, J lost 7 bases, and 9 bases stayed unmatched. The CDR3 length is 15 residues. Germline CDR1 reads SGHNT; CDR2 reads YENEEA. CDR3 protein: CASSQGHSGGNEQFF. Here the CDR3 DNA reads TGTGCCAGCAGCCAAGGCCATAGCGGGGGAAATGAGCAGTTCTTC.

The chain has TRBV18 and TRBJ1-2, with D tentatively TRBD1 (5 bases). Trimming removed 4 bases at V and 4 bases at J, with 10 bases between. Germline V gives CDR1 KGHSH, CDR2 LQKENI. This CDR3 contains 13 residues. This chain's CDR3 is CASSLRGSYGYTF. In DNA form, the CDR3 reads TGTGCCAGCTCACTCCGGGGGTCCTATGGCTACACCTTC.

This chain connects TRBV15 to TRBJ1-5; 7 bases agree with TRBD1. CDR3 length: 16 amino acids. Germline lookup yields CDR1 LNHNV and CDR2 YYDKDF (reference sequence). Losses at the gene ends were 0 bases for V and 9 bases for J; bases not matched to a gene: 11. The CDR3 nucleotides read TGTGCCACCAGCAGAGATCCCCAGGGGGGTAAAGGGCCCCAGCATTTT. The encoded protein is CATSRDPQGGKGPQHF.

This clonotype appeared a few times. The chain recombines TRBV7-9 with TRBJ2-3, with TRBD2 identical over 7 bases. J gave up 2 bases and V 0 bases, and 11 bases lay outside the gene matches. CDR3 length: 18 residues. Germline CDR1 reads SEHNR; CDR2 reads FQNEAQ (reference sequence). For the CDR3, the DNA is TGTGCCAGCAGCTTAGCCCCGGCCTTTGCGGGGGACACAGATACGCAGTATTTT. The encoded protein is CASSLAPAFAGDTDTQYF.

This clonotype was observed many times. The rearrangement uses TRBV7-8 and TRBJ1-3; D call uncertain. The CDR3 extends over 16 amino acids. V was cut by 1 base and J by 1 base, with 11 bases left in between. Germline assignment: CDR1 SGHVS and CDR2 FQNEAQ. DNA for the CDR3: TGTGCCAGCAGCTTAGTTGCGTACAGTTCTGGAAACACCATATATTTT. Protein product: CASSLVAYSSGNTIYF.

The chain links TRBV28 to TRBJ2-3, with D hard to call. CDR1 is MDHEN and CDR2 is SYDVKM in the germline V gene. This CDR3 contains 11 residues. V was cut by 5 bases and J by 7 bases, with 7 bases left in between. DNA of the CDR3: TGTGCCAGCAGTCTCCTTAATACGCAGTATTTT. Its translation: CASSLLNTQYF.

Many counts were recorded for this clonotype. J is TRBJ2-2 and V is TRBV7-8, with a tentative D call TRBD2 (5 bases). The CDR3 loop spans 13 amino acids. Germline-derived CDR1 and CDR2 are SGHVS and FQNEAQ. The CDR3 DNA reads as TGTAACCGGCGGGTCTTTAACACCGGGGAGCTGTTTTTT. Residues: CNRRVFNTGELFF.

This rearrangement joins TRBV5-1 to TRBJ2-1; 12 bases are a match to TRBD2. CDR1 and CDR2 (germline): SGHRS, YFSETQ. V dropped 5 bases and J dropped 3; count of bases not matched to a gene: 6. The length of the CDR3 is 16 residues. In DNA form, the CDR3 reads TGCGCCAGCAGGTCCCCTAGCGGGGGGGTCTACAATGAGCAGTTCTTC. Its protein is CASRSPSGGVYNEQFF. Full variable domain (missing parts from reference TRBV5-1 and TRBJ2-1): KAGVTQTPRYLIKTRGQQVTLSCSPISGHRSVSWYQQTPGQGLQFLFEYFSETQRNKGNFPGRFSGRQFSNSRSEMNVSTLELGDSALYLCASRSPSGGVYNEQFFGPGTRLTVL.

This clonotype appeared a few times. V is TRBV29-1 and J is TRBJ2-5, with 8 bases aligning to TRBD1. With 6 bases clipped from V and 3 bases from J, the junction kept 9 bases outside the gene matches. The CDR3 length is 14 residues. CDR1 SQVTM and CDR2 ANQGSEA come from the germline V gene. The CDR3 protein is CSVHKTTGEETQYF. For the CDR3, the DNA is TGCAGCGTCCACAAAACGACAGGGGAAGAGACCCAGTACTTC.

The rearrangement links TRBV10-3 to TRBJ2-2; maybe TRBD1 (5 bases). This CDR3 is built from 15 residues. V was clipped by 6 bases and J by 0 bases, with 11 bases between them. Germline V gene data show CDR1 as ENHRY and CDR2 as SYGVKD. The CDR3 bases are TGTGCCATCAGGAGGCAGGGAACGAACACCGGGGAGCTGTTTTTT. Translation gives CAIRRQGTNTGELFF.

The chain couples TRBV18 to TRBJ2-3; D unresolved. The length of the CDR3 is 13 residues. Trimming removed 3 bases from V and 0 bases from J, with 4 bases in between. Per germline, CDR1 KGHSH and CDR2 LQKENI. CDR3 DNA: TGTGCCAGCTCACCCGCAAGCACAGATACGCAGTATTTT. Its translation is CASSPASTDTQYF.

The V gene is TRBV28, the J gene TRBJ2-1; 9 bases match TRBD1. CDR1 MDHEN and CDR2 SYDVKM come from the germline V gene. The CDR3 runs 16 residues. The V and J ends lost 6 bases and 6 bases, in that order; junction bases with no gene match: 12. The CDR3 loop reads CASRDQPGQGPNEQFF. In nucleotides, the CDR3 is TGTGCCAGCAGAGATCAACCGGGACAGGGACCCAATGAGCAGTTCTTC.

This clonotype was recorded a few times. In DNA form, the CDR3 reads TGTGCCAGCAGCCCACTGGAACGGGCCGATTACGGGGCTTTCTTT. Protein: CASSPLERADYGAFF. This chain connects TRBV7-9 to TRBJ1-1, with no clear D. Trimming pared 5 bases from V and 11 bases from J, leaving 24 bases between. The CDR3 has 15 residues. Germline V gene lookup returns CDR1 SEHNR and CDR2 FQNEAQ (reference sequence). The full variable domain, rest sourced from reference TRBV7-9 and TRBJ1-1, is DTGVSQNPRHKITKRGQNVTFRCDPISEHNRLYWYRQTLGQGPEFLTYFQNEAQLEKSRLLSDRFSAERPKGSFSTLEIQRTEQGDSAMYLCASSPLERADYGAFFGQGTRLTVV.

This chain uses TRBV30 with TRBJ1-3, with D uncertain. The germline CDR1 and CDR2 sequences are GTSNPN and SVGIG (reference sequence). The germline V and J ends were trimmed by 0 bases and 10 bases, with 7 bases remaining between them. The CDR3 extends over 11 amino acids. This CDR3 is CAWSVRATIYF. DNA for the CDR3: TGTGCCTGGAGTGTACGGGCGACCATATATTTT.

This sequence joins TRBV6-5 and TRBJ2-3; 12 nucleotides agree with TRBD1. Germline CDR1 is MNHEY and CDR2 is SVGAGI. This CDR3 is built from 17 residues. Trimming at V came to 5 bases and at J to 5 bases, leaving 11 bases not matched to a gene. CDR3 residues: CASSARRDRGPGDTQYF. The CDR3 DNA follows: TGTGCCAGCAGTGCCCGCCGGGACAGGGGGCCGGGAGATACGCAGTATTTT.

This clonotype was counted once. This chain joins TRBV4-2 and TRBJ2-7; the match to TRBD2 covers 14 bases. This CDR3 is 18 amino acids long. The germline gives CDR1 LGHNA, CDR2 YNFKEQ. The ends lost 2 bases at V and 0 bases at J; junction bases unmatched: 6. The CDR3 DNA reads TGTGCCAGCAGCCAAACGACTAGCGGGAGGGCTTTCTCCTACGAGCAGTACTTC. Residues: CASSQTTSGRAFSYEQYF.